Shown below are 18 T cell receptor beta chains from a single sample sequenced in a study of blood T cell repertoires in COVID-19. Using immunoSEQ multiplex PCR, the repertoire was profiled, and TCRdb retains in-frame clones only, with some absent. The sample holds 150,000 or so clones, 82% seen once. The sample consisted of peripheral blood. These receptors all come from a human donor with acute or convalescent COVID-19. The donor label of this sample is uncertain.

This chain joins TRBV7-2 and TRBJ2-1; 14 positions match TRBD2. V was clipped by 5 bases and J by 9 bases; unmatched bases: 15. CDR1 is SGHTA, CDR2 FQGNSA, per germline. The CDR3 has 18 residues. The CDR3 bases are TGTGCCAGCAGCCCGACTAGCGGGGGGGCCGGTGGTCGGGCTGAGCAGTTCTTC. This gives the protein CASSPTSGGAGGRAEQFF.

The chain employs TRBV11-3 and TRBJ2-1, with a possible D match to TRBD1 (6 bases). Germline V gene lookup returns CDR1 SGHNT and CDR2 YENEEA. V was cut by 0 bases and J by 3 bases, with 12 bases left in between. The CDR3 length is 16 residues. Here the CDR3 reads CASSLEAGANYNEQFF. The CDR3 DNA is TGTGCCAGCAGCTTAGAGGCAGGGGCCAACTACAATGAGCAGTTCTTC.

The CDR3 sequence: CASSPSRTGEHSPLHF. The CDR3, as DNA: TGTGCCAGCTCACCCTCCCGGACAGGGGAACACTCACCCCTCCACTTT. V usage is TRBV18 and J usage is TRBJ1-6, with 9 bases identical to TRBD1. This CDR3 has 16 amino acids. Trimming at V came to 3 bases and at J to 10 bases, leaving 10 bases not matched to a gene. Germline-derived CDR1 and CDR2 are KGHSH and LQKENI. Filled out from reference TRBV18 and TRBJ1-6, the complete variable domain reads NAGVMQNPRHLVRRRGQEARLRCSPMKGHSHVYWYRQLPEEGLKFMVYLQKENIIDESGMPKERFSAEFPKEGPSILRIQQVVRGDSAAYFCASSPSRTGEHSPLHFGNGTRLTVT.

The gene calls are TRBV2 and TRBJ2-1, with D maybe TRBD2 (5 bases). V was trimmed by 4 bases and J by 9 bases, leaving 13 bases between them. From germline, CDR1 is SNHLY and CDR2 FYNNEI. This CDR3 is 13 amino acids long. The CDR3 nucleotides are TGTGCCAGCAGTGGAGGGCCCCTGGGTGAGCAGTTCTTC. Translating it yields CASSGGPLGEQFF.

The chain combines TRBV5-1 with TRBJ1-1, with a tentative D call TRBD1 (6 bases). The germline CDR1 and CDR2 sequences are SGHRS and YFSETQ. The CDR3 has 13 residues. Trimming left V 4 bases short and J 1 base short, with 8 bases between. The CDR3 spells CASSRTANTEAFF. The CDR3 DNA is TGCGCCAGCAGCAGGACAGCGAACACTGAAGCTTTCTTT.

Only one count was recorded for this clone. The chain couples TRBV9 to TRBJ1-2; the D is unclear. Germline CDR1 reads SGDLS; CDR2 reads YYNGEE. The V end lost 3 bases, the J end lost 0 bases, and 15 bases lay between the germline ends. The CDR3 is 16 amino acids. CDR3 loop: CASSGGWTEANYGYTF. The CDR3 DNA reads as TGTGCCAGCAGCGGAGGATGGACGGAGGCTAACTATGGCTACACCTTC.

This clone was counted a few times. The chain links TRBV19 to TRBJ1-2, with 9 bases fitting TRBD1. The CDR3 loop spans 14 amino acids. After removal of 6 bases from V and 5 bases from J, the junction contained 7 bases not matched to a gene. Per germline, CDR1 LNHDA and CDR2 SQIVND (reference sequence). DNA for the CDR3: TGTGCCAGTAGCATGGACAGGGGTAGGTATGGCTACACCTTC. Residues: CASSMDRGRYGYTF.

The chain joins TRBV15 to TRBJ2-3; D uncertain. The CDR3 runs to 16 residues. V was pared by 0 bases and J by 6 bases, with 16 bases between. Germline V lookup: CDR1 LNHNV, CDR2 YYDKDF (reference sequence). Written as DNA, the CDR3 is TGTGCCACCAGCAGAGATCTGAGTCCGATTGTGGATACGCAGTATTTT. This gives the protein CATSRDLSPIVDTQYF.

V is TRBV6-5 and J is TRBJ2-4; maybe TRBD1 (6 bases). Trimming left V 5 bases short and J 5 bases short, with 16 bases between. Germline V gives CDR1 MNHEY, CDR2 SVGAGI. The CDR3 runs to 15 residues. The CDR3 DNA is TGTGCCAGCAGTCGCCAACAGGGTGGCCAAAACATTCAGTACTTC. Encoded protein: CASSRQQGGQNIQYF.

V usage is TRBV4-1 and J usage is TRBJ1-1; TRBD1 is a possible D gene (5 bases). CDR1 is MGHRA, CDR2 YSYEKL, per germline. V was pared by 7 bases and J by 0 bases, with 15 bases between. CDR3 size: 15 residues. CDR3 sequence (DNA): TGCGCCAGCACCCGAACGGCAGGGATGAACACTGAAGCTTTCTTT. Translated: CASTRTAGMNTEAFF.

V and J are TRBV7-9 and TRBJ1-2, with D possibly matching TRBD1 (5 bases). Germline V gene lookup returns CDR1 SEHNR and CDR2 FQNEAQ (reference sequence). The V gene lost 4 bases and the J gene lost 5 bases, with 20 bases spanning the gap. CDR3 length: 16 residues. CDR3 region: CASSYQFGSGGYGYTF. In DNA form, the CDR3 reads TGTGCCAGCAGCTACCAGTTTGGAAGCGGGGGGTATGGCTACACCTTC.

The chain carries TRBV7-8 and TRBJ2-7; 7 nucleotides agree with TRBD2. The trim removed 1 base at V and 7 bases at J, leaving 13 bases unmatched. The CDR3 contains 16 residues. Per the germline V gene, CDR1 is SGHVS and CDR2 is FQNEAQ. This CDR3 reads CASSLVSVGTGGEQYF. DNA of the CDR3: TGTGCCAGCAGCTTAGTAAGCGTCGGCACCGGGGGGGAGCAGTACTTC. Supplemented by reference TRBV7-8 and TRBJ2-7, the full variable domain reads GAGVSQSPRYKVAKRGQDVALRCDPISGHVSLFWYQQALGQGPEFLTYFQNEAQLDKSGLPSDRFFAERPEGSVSTLKIQRTQQEDSAVYLCASSLVSVGTGGEQYFGPGTRLTVT.

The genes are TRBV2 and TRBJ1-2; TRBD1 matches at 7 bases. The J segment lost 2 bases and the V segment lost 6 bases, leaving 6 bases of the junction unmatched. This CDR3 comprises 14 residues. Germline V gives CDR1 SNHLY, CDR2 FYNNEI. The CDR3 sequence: CASSSTGTNYGYTF. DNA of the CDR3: TGTGCCAGCAGCTCGACAGGGACGAACTATGGCTACACCTTC.

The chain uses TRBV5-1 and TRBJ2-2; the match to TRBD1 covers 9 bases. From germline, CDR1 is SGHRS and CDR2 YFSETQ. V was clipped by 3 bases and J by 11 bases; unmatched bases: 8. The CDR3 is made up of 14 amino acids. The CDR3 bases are TGCGCCAGCAGCTGGATACCGGGACAGGGTGAGCTGTTTTTT. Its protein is CASSWIPGQGELFF.

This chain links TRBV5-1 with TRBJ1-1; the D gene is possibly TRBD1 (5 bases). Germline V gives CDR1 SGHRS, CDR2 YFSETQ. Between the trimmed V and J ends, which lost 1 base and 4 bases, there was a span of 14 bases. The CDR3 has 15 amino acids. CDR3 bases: TGCGCCAGCAGCTTGCAAACGGCTAGGGGCACTGAAGCTTTCTTT. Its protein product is CASSLQTARGTEAFF.

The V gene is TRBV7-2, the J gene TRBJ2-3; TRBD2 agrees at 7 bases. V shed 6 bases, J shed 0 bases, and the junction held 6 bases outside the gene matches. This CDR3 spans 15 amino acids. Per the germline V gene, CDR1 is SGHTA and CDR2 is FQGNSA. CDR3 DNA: TGTGCCAGCAGTCCGGGGGGACCTAGCACAGATACGCAGTATTTT. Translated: CASSPGGPSTDTQYF.

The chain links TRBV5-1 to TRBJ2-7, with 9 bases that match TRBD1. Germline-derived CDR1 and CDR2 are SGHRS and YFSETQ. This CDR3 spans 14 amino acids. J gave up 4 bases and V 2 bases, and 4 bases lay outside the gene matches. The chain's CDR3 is CASSLTGGEYEQYF. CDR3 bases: TGCGCCAGCAGCTTAACAGGGGGCGAGTACGAGCAGTACTTC.

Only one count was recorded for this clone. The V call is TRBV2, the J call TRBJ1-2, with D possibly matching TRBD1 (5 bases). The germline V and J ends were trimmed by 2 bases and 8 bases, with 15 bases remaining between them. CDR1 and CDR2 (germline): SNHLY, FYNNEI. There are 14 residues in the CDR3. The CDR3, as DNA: TGTGCCAGCAGTGAATGGGGGGAGGTACAGGGCTACACCTTC. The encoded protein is CASSEWGEVQGYTF.